This T cell receptor (beta chain) was observed in a study of T cells after yellow fever vaccination. At the level of the study: The fractions with low cell numbers were processed using SMART-Seq v4 Ultra Low Input. Study findings and constraints: A large majority of primary-vaccination clones showed up again after the booster (around 95% CD4, about 87% CD8). Abundant clonotypes from the bulk population could have been carried over as contaminants into FACS-sorted repertoires. A secondary response was less intense yet reached its peak sooner, at day 5 versus 15.

The CDR3 is 17 amino acids. V gave up 5 bases and J gave up 6 bases; unmatched junction bases: 10. The germline gives CDR1 MDHEN, CDR2 SYDVKM. TCRdb re-derived calls from the 5' RACE reads in MiXCR, one entry per CDR3 protein. The sample records 65,000 to 90,000 distinct CDR3 sequences, just under 8% being singletons. In the case of this clonotype: What it binds is unknown.

This TCR was sampled from a man aged 30-40 years who received the YFV17D yellow fever vaccine. Sequencing used CD8+ T cells sorted from PBMCs, obtained on the day of the yellow fever booster vaccination. The rearrangement joins TRBV28 to TRBJ2-2, with 12 nucleotides matching TRBD2. This CDR3 is CASSLAGGPPIPGELFF. The CDR3 DNA follows: TGTGCCAGCAGTCTAGCGGGAGGGCCCCCCATCCCCGGGGAGCTGTTTTTT.